This T cell receptor (beta chain) was retrieved from a study of T-cell reconstitution after alpha-beta-depleted transplantation in children. This clonotype was detected a few times. The germline V and J ends were trimmed by 5 bases and 8 bases, with 7 bases remaining between them. Germline CDR1 is SEHNR and CDR2 is FQNEAQ (reference sequence). The CDR3 has 11 amino acids. Using unique molecular identifiers, the investigators prepared the TCRbeta library. TCRdb reanalysed the PCR reads using MiXCR and keeps one entry per CDR3 protein. This sample has 440,000 or so distinct CDR3 sequences, with approximately 10% found just once.

The sample was PBMCs from the stem cell graft donor, taken from the stem cell graft. The chain is built from TRBV7-9 and TRBJ2-1, with D unclear. The origin of this receptor is a human donor who donated a stem cell graft to a child with acute myeloid leukemia. CDR3 nucleotides: TGTGCCAGCAGCCCAAGCTATGAGCAGTTCTTC. As protein: CASSPSYEQFF. The complete variable domain, with remaining parts taken from reference TRBV7-9 and TRBJ2-1, reads DTGVSQNPRHKITKRGQNVTFRCDPISEHNRLYWYRQTLGQGPEFLTYFQNEAQLEKSRLLSDRFSAERPKGSFSTLEIQRTEQGDSAMYLCASSPSYEQFFGPGTRLTVL.